This entry features one T cell receptor beta chain sequence. Sequencing was performed with immunoSEQ multiplex PCR; in TCRdb, only in-frame clones are kept and a portion is missing. The sample consists of 35,000 to 50,000 clones, roughly 90% of them appearing once. Germline V lookup: CDR1 SQVTM, CDR2 ANQGSEA. The V end was cut by 1 base, the J end by 4 bases, with 13 bases between. The CDR3 consists of 14 residues. This entry belongs to a study of T cell changes during pregnancy in multiple sclerosis. Sequenced material: CD4+ T cells from peripheral blood mononuclear cells, taken in the second trimester of pregnancy. V is TRBV29-1 and J is TRBJ1-2; a possible D gene is TRBD1 (6 bases). The sequence came from a female donor with multiple sclerosis, enrolled in a pregnancy study. In nucleotides, the CDR3 is TGCAGCGTTGAAGGTGCAGGGGAGGGCTATGGCTACACCTTC. This codes for CSVEGAGEGYGYTF. Full variable domain (missing parts from reference TRBV29-1 and TRBJ1-2): SAVISQKPSRDICQRGTSLTIQCQVDSQVTMMFWYRQQPGQSLTLIATANQGSEATYESGFVIDKFPISRPNLTFSTLTVSNMSPEDSSIYLCSVEGAGEGYGYTFGSGTRLTVV.